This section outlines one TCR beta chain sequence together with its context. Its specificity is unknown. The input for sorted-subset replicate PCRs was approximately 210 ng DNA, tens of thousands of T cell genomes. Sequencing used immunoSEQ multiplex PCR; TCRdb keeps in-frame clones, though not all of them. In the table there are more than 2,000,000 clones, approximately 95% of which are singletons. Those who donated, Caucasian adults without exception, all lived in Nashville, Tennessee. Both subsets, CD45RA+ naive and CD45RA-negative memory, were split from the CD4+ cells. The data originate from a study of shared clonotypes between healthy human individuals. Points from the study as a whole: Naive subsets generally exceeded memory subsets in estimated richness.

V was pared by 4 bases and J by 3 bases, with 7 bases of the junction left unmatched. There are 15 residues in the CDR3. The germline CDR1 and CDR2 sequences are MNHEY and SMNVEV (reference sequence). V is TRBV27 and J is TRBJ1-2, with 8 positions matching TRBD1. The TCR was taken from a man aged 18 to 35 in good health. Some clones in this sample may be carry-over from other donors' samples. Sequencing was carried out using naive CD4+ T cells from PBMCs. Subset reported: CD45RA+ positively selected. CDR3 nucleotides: TGTGCCAGCAGTTCCCAGGACAGGGTGGACTATGGCTACACCTTC. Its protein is CASSSQDRVDYGYTF.